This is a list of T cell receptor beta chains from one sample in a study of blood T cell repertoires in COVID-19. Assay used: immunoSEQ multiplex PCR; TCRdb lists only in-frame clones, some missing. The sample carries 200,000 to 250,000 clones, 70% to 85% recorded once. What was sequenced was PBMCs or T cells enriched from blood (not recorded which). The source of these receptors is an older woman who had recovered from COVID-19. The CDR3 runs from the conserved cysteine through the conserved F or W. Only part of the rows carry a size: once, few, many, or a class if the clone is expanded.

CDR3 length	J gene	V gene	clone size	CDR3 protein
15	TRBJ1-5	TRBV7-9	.	CASSSSGTDNQPQHF
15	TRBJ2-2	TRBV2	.	CACSGLAGFTGELFF
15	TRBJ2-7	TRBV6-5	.	CASSYGGGRAYEQYF
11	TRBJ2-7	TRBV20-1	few	CSARDSYEQYF
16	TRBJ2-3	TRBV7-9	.	CASSFSLAGGADTQYF
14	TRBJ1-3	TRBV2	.	CASRLIVSGNTIYF
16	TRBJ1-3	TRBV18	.	CASSTLTGSSGNTIYF
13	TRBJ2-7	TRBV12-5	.	CASGLDVAYEQYF
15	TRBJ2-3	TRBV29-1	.	CSVLTGWGSTDTQYF
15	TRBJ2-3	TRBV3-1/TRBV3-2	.	CASSDGLAGGNTQYF
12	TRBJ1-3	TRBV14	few	CASSPSGNTIYF
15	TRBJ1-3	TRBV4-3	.	CASSPQGVSGNTIYF
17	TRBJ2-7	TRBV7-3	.	CASSLGPGSALSYEQYF
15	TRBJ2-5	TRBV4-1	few	CASSRGLAGVGTQYF
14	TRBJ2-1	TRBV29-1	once	CSVERDRDYNEQFF
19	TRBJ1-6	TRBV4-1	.	CASSQEKPNRVVGNSPLHF
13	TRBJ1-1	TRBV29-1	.	CSGRDRGRTEAFF
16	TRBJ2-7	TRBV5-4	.	CASSPGSGGPSYEQYF
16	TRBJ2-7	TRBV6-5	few	CASSYSSGQVTYEQYF
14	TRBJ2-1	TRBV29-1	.	CSVDYSGGTREQFF
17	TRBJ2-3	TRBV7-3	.	CASSLNGAGGSTDTQYF
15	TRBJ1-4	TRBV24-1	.	CATSDLGPDSEKLFF
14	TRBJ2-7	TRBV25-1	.	CATRARDRGVWQYF
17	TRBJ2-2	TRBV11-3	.	CASSPRRLAENTGELFF
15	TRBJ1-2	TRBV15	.	CATSVGRGDNYGYTF
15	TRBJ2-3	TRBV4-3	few	CASSPSRLRTDTQYF
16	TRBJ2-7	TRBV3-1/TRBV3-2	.	CASSHGGGRALREQYF
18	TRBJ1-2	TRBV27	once	CASSLSGVGGRSGYGYTF
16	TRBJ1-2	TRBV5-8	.	CASSWAGQGINYGYTF
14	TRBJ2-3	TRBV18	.	CASRKPESTDTQYF
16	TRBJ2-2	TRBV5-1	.	CASSPPDRVNTGELFF
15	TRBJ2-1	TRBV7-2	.	CASSRRTGGDNEQFF
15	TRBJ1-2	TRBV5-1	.	CASSLRQAWEQGYTF
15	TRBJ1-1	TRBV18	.	CASSPQGHGNTEAFF
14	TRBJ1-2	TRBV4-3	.	CASSPSINRDGYTF
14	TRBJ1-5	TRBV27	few	CASGSTGGGQPQHF
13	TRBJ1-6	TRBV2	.	CASRDNVDSPLHF
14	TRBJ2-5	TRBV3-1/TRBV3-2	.	CASGNSGNFETQYF
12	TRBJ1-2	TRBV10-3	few	CAISPPDYGYTF
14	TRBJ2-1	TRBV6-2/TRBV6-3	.	CASSYTVNYNEQFF
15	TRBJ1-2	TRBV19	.	CASSIYGSVNYGYTF
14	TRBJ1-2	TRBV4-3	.	CASSLDRGDGGYTF
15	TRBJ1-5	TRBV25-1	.	CASSESSGVDQPQHF
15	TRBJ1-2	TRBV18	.	CASSPSGGRNYGYTF